This entry describes one T cell receptor (beta chain). The data stem from a study of Ad26.COV2.S vaccination and SARS-CoV-2 variants. Turning to the study itself: Ad26.COV2.S given intramuscularly, once or twice 56 days apart.

The treatment denotes: around 19 received Ad26.COV2.S at low or high dose, single or two shots; about five received placebo; per-sample allocation not given. On day 63 after the first injection, vaccine and placebo recipients gave samples. This person who donated was an adult of 18-55 years in Boston. Germline lookup yields CDR1 MNHEY and CDR2 SVGAGI. The CDR3 has 15 amino acids. V was trimmed by 6 bases and J by 5 bases, leaving 18 bases between them. Clones were sequenced by immunoSEQ multiplex PCR, and TCRdb holds only the in-frame ones, with some missing. The data contain about 680,000 clones, around 92% of them singletons.

The source is a person between 18 and 65 years old who received the Ad26.COV2.S COVID-19 vaccine or a placebo. The input for sequencing was peripheral blood, taken in a trial of Ad26.COV2.S vaccine versus placebo. The chain recombines TRBV6-5 with TRBJ2-3; no definite D call. This chain's CDR3 is CASSPIYLSGDTQYF. CDR3 sequence (DNA): TGTGCCAGCAGCCCAATCTACCTTTCGGGAGATACGCAGTATTTT.